The sequence of this T cell receptor beta chain was determined in a study of T cells in Graves' hyperthyroidism and ophthalmopathy. This clonotype was recorded a few times. The target antigen is unknown. Trimming stripped 2 bases from V and 4 bases from J, with 15 bases between. Germline values: CDR1 MNHEY, CDR2 SMNVEV (reference sequence). This CDR3 is built from 15 residues. General study findings and limits: Most expanded thyroid clonotypes above 0.001 recurred in blood.

Regions amplified from RNA transcripts were the TCR beta CDR3 regions. TCR CDR3 underwent first-round RT-PCR with the HTBI primer set. TCRdb passed the multiplex PCR reads through MiXCR, listing each CDR3 protein once. The data show about half a million distinct CDR3 sequences, with around 20% seen just once and about 45% held by the top ten. Over 8 ml fresh peripheral blood yielded the PBMCs. The clonotype originates from a middle-aged man with Graves' ophthalmopathy. What was sequenced was blood. The chain joins TRBV27 to TRBJ2-7; D not resolved. This CDR3 is CASSLGLGYNYEQYF. The DNA of the CDR3 is TGTGCCAGCAGTTTAGGTTTGGGATACAATTACGAGCAGTACTTC.